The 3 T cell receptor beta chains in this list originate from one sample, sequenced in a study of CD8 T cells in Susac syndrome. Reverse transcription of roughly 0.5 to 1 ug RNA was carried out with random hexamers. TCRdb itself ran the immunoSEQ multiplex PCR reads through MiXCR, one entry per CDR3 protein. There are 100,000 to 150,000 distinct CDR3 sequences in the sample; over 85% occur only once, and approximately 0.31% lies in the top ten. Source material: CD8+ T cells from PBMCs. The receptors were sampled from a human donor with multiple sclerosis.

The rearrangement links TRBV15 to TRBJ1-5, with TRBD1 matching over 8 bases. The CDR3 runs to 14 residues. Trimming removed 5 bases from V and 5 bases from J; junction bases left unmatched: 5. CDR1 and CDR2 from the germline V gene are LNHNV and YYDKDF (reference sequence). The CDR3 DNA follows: TGTGCCACCAGCGTGGGACAGGTCGATCAGCCCCAGCATTTT. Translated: CATSVGQVDQPQHF.

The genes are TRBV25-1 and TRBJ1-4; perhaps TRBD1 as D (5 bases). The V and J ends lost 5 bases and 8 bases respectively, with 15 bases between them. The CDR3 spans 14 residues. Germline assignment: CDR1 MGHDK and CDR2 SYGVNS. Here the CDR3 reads CASSKGAGREKLFF. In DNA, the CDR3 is TGTGCCAGCAGTAAGGGAGCGGGACGGGAAAAACTGTTTTTT.

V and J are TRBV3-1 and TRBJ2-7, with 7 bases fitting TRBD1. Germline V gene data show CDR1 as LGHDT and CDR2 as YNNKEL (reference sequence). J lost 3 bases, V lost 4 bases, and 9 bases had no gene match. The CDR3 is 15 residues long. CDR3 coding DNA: TGTGCCAGCAGCCCCTCCCCGGGACAGAGCTACGAGCAGTACTTC. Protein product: CASSPSPGQSYEQYF.